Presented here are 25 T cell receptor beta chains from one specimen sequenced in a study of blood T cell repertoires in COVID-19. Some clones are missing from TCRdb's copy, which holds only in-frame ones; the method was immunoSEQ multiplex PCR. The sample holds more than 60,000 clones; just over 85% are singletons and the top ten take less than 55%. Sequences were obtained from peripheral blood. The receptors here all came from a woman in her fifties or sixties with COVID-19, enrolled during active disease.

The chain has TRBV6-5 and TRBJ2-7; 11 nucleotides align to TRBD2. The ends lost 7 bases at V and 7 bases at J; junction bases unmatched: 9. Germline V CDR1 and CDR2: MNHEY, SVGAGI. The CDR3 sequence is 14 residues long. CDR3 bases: TGTGCCAGCACCCCTAGGGCTAGCGGGGGGGAGCAGTACTTC. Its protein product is CASTPRASGGEQYF.

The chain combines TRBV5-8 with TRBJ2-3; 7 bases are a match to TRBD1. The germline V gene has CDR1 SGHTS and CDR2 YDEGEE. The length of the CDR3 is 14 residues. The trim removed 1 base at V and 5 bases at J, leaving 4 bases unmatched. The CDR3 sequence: CASSLRGLGDTQYF. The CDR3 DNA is TGTGCCAGCAGCTTGAGGGGGCTCGGAGATACGCAGTATTTT.

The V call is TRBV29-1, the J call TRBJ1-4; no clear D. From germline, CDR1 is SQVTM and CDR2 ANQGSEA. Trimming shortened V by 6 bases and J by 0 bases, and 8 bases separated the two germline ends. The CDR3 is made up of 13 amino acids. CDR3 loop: CSVGSPTNEKLFF. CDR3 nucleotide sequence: TGCAGCGTCGGGTCTCCAACTAATGAAAAACTGTTTTTT. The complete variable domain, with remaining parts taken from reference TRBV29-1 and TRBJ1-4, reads SAVISQKPSRDICQRGTSLTIQCQVDSQVTMMFWYRQQPGQSLTLIATANQGSEATYESGFVIDKFPISRPNLTFSTLTVSNMSPEDSSIYLCSVGSPTNEKLFFGSGTQLSVL.

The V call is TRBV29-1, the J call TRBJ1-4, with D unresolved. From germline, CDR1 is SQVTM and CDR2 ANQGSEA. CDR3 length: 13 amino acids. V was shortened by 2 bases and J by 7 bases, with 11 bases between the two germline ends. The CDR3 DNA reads TGCAGCGTTGAATTGACCCTAGGTGAAAAACTGTTTTTT. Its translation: CSVELTLGEKLFF.

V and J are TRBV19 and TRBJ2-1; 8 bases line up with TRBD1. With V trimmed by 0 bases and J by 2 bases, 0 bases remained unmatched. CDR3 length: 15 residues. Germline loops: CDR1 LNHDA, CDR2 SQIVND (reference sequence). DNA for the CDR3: TGTGCCAGTAGTATAGAGGGACAGGCCTACAATGAGCAGTTCTTC. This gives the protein CASSIEGQAYNEQFF.

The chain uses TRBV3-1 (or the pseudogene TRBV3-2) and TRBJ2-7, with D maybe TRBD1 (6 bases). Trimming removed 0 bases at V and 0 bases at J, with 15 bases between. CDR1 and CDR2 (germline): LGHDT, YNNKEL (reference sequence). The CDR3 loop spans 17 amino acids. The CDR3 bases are TGTGCCAGCAGCCAAGATGGGCATATCAGGGGCTCCTACGAGCAGTACTTC. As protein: CASSQDGHIRGSYEQYF.

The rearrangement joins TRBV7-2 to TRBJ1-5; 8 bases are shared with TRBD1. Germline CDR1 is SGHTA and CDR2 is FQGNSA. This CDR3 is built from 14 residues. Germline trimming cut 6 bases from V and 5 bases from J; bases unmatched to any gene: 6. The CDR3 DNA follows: TGTGCCAGCAGGGACAGGGACGTTCATCAGCCCCAGCATTTT. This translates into CASRDRDVHQPQHF.

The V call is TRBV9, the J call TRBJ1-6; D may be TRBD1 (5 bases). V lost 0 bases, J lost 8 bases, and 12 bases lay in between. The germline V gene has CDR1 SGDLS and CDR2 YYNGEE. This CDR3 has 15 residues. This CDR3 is CASSVGGGSDSPLHF. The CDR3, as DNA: TGTGCCAGCAGCGTAGGTGGGGGGTCAGATTCACCCCTCCACTTT.

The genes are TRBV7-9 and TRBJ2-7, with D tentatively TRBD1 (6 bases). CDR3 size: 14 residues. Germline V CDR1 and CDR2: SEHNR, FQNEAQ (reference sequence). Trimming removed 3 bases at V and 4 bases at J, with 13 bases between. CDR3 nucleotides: TGTGCCAGCAGCTTCCCGGGACACGAGTACGAGCAGTACTTC. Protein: CASSFPGHEYEQYF.

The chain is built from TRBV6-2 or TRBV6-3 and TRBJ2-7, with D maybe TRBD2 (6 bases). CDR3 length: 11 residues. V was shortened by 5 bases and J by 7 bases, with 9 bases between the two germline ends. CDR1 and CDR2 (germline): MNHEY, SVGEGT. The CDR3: CASSKAGEQYF. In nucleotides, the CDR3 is TGTGCCAGCAGTAAAGCGGGTGAGCAGTACTTC.

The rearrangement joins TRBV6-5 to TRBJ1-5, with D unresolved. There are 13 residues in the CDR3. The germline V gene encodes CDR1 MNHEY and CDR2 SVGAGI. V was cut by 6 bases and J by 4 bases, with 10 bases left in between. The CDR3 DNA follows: TGTGCCAGCAGCTGGGAGGGAAATCAGCCCCAGCATTTT. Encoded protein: CASSWEGNQPQHF.

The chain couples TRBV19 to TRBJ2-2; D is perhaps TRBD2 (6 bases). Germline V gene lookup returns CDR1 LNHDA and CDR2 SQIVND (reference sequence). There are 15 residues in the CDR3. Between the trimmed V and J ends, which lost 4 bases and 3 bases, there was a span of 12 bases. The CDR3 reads CASSTASADTGELFF. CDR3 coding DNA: TGTGCCAGTAGTACGGCTAGCGCTGACACCGGGGAGCTGTTTTTT.

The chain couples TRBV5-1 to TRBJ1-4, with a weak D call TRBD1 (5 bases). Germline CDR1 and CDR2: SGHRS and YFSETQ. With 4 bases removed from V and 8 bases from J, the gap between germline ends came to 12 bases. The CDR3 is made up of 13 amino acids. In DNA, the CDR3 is TGCGCCAGCAGCCCCCCGGAGGGGGAAAAACTGTTTTTT. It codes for CASSPPEGEKLFF.

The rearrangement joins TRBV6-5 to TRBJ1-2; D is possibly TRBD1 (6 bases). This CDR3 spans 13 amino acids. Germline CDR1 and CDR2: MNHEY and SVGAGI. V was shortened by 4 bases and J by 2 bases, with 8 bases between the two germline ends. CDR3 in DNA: TGTGCCAGCAGTTTTGGACAGAACTATGGCTACACCTTC. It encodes CASSFGQNYGYTF.

This CDR3 is CASSPQEREQFF. In DNA, the CDR3 is TGTGCCAGCAGCCCCCAGGAAAGGGAGCAGTTCTTC. The gene calls are TRBV7-8 and TRBJ2-1; D is unresolved. This CDR3 is 12 amino acids long. CDR1 and CDR2 from the germline V gene are SGHVS and FQNEAQ. With 5 bases removed from V and 10 bases from J, the gap between germline ends came to 12 bases.

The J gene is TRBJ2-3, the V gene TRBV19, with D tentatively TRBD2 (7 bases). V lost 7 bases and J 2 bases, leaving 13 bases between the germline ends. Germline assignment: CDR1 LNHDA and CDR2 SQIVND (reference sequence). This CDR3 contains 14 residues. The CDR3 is CASTRGANTDTQYF. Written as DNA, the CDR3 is TGTGCCAGTACACGGGGGGCGAACACAGATACGCAGTATTTT. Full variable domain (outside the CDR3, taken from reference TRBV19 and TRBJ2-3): DGGITQSPKYLFRKEGQNVTLSCEQNLNHDAMYWYRQDPGQGLRLIYYSQIVNDFQKGDIAEGYSVSREKKESFPLTVTSAQKNPTAFYLCASTRGANTDTQYFGPGTRLTVL.

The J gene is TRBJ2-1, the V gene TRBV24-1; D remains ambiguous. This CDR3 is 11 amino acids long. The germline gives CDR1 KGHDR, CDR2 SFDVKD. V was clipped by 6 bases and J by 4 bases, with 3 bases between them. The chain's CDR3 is CATSQYNEQFF. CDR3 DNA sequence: TGTGCCACCAGTCAATACAATGAGCAGTTCTTC.

Here the CDR3 DNA reads TGTGCCAGCAGCGTAGGGGCAGACTATAGCAATCAGCCCCAGCATTTT. Translating gives CASSVGADYSNQPQHF. The chain joins TRBV9 to TRBJ1-5; no clear D. This CDR3 is built from 16 residues. V was trimmed by 0 bases and J by 0 bases, leaving 10 bases between them. CDR1 is SGDLS and CDR2 is YYNGEE in the germline V gene.

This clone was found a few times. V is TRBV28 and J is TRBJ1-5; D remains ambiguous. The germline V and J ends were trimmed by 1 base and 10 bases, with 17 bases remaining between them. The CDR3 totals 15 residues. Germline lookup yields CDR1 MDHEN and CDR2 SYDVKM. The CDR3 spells CASSLFTLLHRPQHF. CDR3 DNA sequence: TGTGCCAGCAGTTTATTCACTTTGTTGCATAGACCCCAGCATTTT.

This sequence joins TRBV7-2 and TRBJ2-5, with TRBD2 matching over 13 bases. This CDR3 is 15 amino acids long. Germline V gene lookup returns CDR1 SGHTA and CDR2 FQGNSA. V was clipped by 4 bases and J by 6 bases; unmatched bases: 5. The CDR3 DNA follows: TGTGCCAGCAGCTCCACTAGCGGGGGGGGAAAGACCCAGTACTTC. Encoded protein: CASSSTSGGGKTQYF.

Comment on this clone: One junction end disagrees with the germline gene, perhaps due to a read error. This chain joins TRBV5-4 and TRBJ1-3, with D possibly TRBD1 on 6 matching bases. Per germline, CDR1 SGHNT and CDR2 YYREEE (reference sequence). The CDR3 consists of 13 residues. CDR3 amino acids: CASSLQGGDTIYF. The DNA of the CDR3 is TGTGCCAGCAGCTTACAGGGTGGAGACACCATATATTTT. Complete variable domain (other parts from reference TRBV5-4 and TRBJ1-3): ETGVTQSPTHLIKTRGQQVTLRCSSQSGHNTVSWYQQALGQGPQFIFQYYREEENGRGNFPPRFSGLQFPNYSSELNVNALELDDSALYLCASSLQGGDTIYFGEGSWLTVV.

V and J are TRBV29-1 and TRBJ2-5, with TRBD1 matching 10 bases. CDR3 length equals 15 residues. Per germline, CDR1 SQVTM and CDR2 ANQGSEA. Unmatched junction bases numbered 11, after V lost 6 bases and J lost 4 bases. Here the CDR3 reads CSVSGQGEVGETQYF. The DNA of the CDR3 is TGCAGCGTCTCAGGACAGGGGGAGGTCGGAGAGACCCAGTACTTC.

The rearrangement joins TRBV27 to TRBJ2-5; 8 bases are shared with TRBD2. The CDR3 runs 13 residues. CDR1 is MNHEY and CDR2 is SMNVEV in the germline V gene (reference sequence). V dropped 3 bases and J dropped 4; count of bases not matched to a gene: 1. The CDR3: CASSFAGGETQYF. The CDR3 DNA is TGTGCCAGCAGTTTCGCGGGGGGAGAGACCCAGTACTTC.

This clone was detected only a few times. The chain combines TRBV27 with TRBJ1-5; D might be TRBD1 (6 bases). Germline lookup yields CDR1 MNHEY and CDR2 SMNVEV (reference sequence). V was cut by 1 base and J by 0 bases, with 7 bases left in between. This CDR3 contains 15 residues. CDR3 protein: CASSLYRDSNQPQHF. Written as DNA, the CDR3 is TGTGCCAGCAGTTTATACAGGGATAGCAATCAGCCCCAGCATTTT.

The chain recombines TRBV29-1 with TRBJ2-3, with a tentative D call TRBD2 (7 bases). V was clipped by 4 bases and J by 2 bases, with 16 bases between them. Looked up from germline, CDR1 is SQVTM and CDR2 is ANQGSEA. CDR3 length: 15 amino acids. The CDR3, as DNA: TGCAGCGTTGTTGTGGGGGGGCTCTACACAGATACGCAGTATTTT. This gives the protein CSVVVGGLYTDTQYF.